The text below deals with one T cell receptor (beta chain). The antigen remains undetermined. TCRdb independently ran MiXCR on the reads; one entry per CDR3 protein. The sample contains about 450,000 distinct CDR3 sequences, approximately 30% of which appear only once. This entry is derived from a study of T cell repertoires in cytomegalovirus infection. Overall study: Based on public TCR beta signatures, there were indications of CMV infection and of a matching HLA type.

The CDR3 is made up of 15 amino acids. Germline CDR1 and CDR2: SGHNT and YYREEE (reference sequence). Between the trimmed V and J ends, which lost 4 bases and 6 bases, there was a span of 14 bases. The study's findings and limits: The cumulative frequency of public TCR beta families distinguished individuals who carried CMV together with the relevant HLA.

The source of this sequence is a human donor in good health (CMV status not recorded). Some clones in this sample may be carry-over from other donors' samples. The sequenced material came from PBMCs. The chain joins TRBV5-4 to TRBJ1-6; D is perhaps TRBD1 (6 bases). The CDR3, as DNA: TGTGCCAGCAGCCCGAACAGGGCAATTAATTCACCCCTCCACTTT. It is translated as CASSPNRAINSPLHF.